The entry below describes one T cell receptor beta chain. Its recognized antigen is unknown. Base qualities are not provided; no much larger clone lies one nucleotide away. Thawed PBMCs were FACS-sorted into unstimulated Tregs (CD4+CD25+CD127-), CD4+ non-Tregs (CD4+CD25-), CD4 cells and CD8 cells. Blood from healthy controls was obtained either as purchased buffy coats or from healthy volunteers. Healthy control blood was processed by Ficoll density gradient to PBMCs and cryopreserved; patient PBMCs were collected before and after transplant. For TCRbeta CDR3 sequencing, genomic DNA from the sorted cells was extracted using the QIAGEN DNeasy Blood and Tissue Kit. Through immunoSEQ, high-throughput TCRbeta CDR3 sequencing was done commercially, including PCR amplification with internal controls and bias correction. In the paper's pipeline: Unique productive TCRbeta sequences were defined by CDR3 nucleotide sequence when primers matched and otherwise by CDR3 amino acid sequence together with Vbeta and Jbeta genes. To correct sorting error, sequences shared between sorted populations at a frequency ratio of 2:1 or less were removed; the rest were assigned to the higher population. A sequence counted as donor-reactive if, in CFSE-low cells, the sequence had a frequency of at least 0.01% and was expanded at least 5-fold compared with unstimulated cells. Repertoire divergence was quantified by Jensen-Shannon divergence calculated from the top 100 TCRbeta sequences ranked by frequency. When a sample had multiple sequencing runs, each run was corrected for sorting error separately and the runs were then pooled. Not all clones reach the TCRdb copy of this immuneACCESS table, which keeps in-frame sequences only. Checked studies attribute under half of the gap to unresolved V genes and leave the rest unexplained. The DNA gave D and trimming, while V, J and clone size come from that table. The sample has about 240,000 clones on record, 80% to 85% of them singletons. The ten biggest clones cover under 0.65% of the sample.

This entry is derived from a study of Tregs in tolerant kidney transplant recipients (dated by TCRdb to between 2017 and 2020). For the study in its entirety: TCRbeta sequencing was used in the study to identify donor-specific regulatory T cells before combined kidney and bone marrow transplantation, and the identified cells were then tracked after transplant. TCRbeta repertoire sequencing was used in 3 healthy controls to compare several methods for expanding Tregs specific for an allogeneic donor.

Overall study results and their limits: Expanding Tregs with activated donor B cells appeared to identify the most biologically relevant and donor-specific TCRbeta repertoire. Biological reproducibility was not examined directly, but technical replication error appeared to be minimal. The study was limited by small patient numbers, and the findings need validation in larger populations and under other immunosuppression protocols.

Sequenced: CD4+ T cells from blood. The source of this sequence is a human donor in good health.

The DNA sequence is as follows: TGTGCCAGCAGCTTACAAACTGGGGCCAACGTCCTGACTTTC. The encoded protein is CASSLQTGANVLTF. The chain was built from TRBV7-6 and TRBJ2-6; no confident D gene assignment can be made. Trimming takes 2 bases from V and 2 bases from J, and the germline ends sit 4 bases apart. The germline V gene yields SGHVS for CDR1 and FNYEAQ for CDR2. The CDR3 covers 14 residues, taking in both the cysteine and the phenylalanine. Only the CDR3 portion is preserved as DNA: 42 bases, with reading frame beginning at the first base.